A single sample is the source of the 31 T cell receptor beta chains below, sequenced in a study of OX40 agonist ivuxolimab in advanced cancers. Only in-frame clones appear in the TCRdb table, and some are missing; sequencing was by immunoSEQ multiplex PCR. The sample contains around 52,000 clones, under 85% of which appear only once. The sequencing here drew on CD4+ or CD8+ T cells sorted from blood, taken in a trial of the OX40 agonist ivuxolimab. The receptor set was obtained from an adult with an advanced solid tumor such as melanoma, head and neck, liver or kidney cancer.

This clone was seen only once. This chain uses TRBV5-4 with TRBJ1-6; tentative D call: TRBD1 (6 bases). The germline gives CDR1 SGHNT, CDR2 YYREEE (reference sequence). V shed 3 bases and J shed 8 bases, with 15 bases lying between them. The CDR3 totals 15 residues. The CDR3 sequence: CASSWGGGGYSPLHF. The CDR3 nucleotides are TGTGCCAGCAGCTGGGGTGGAGGGGGATATTCACCCCTCCACTTT.

This chain links TRBV7-2 with TRBJ1-1; D is possibly TRBD1 (6 bases). The CDR3 loop spans 15 amino acids. Germline V gives CDR1 SGHTA, CDR2 FQGNSA. Trimming took 1 base from V and 1 from J, leaving 10 bases between them. For the CDR3, the DNA is TGTGCCAGCAGCTTAGTCGGGGGCACGAACACTGAAGCTTTCTTT. Translated: CASSLVGGTNTEAFF. The full variable domain, in which reference TRBV7-2 and TRBJ1-1 provide the parts outside the CDR3, is GAGVSQSPSNKVTEKGKDVELRCDPISGHTALYWYRQSLGQGLEFLIYFQGNSAPDKSGLPSDRFSAERTGGSVSTLTIQRTQQEDSAVYLCASSLVGGTNTEAFFGQGTRLTVV.

The chain uses TRBV28 and TRBJ2-1; possible D gene TRBD1, 5 bases. This CDR3 is 11 amino acids long. V was cut by 3 bases and J by 11 bases, with 8 bases left in between. CDR1 MDHEN and CDR2 SYDVKM come from the germline V gene. The CDR3 sequence: CASSLTVKQFF. CDR3 DNA: TGTGCCAGCAGTTTGACAGTCAAGCAGTTCTTC.

Regarding this clone: At one of its ends the junction is not consistent with the germline gene, which may arise from a read error. The gene calls are TRBV6-1 and TRBJ1-1, with D perhaps TRBD1 (6 bases). Germline V CDR1 and CDR2: MNHNS, SASEGT. This CDR3 region has 9 residues. The CDR3 spells CASPWTAPF. The CDR3 bases are TGTGCCAGCCCGTGGACAGCTCCCTTT.

The chain couples TRBV19 to TRBJ1-2; TRBD1 matches at 7 bases. Germline V lookup: CDR1 LNHDA, CDR2 SQIVND (reference sequence). The CDR3 covers 15 residues. Trimming removed 4 bases from V and 5 bases from J; junction bases left unmatched: 10. The DNA for the CDR3 is TGTGCCAGTAGTACCCGAGCCGGGACAGAGTATGGCTACACCTTC. Residues: CASSTRAGTEYGYTF.

The CDR3 reads CASSERALLEAFF. The CDR3 nucleotides are TGTGCCAGCAGTGAGCGGGCTCTCTTGGAAGCTTTCTTT. This chain uses TRBV6-1 with TRBJ1-1; D is unclear. Germline V lookup: CDR1 MNHNS, CDR2 SASEGT. V lost 3 bases, J lost 8 bases, and 13 bases lay in between. The CDR3 consists of 13 residues.

The chain joins TRBV6-5 to TRBJ2-5; either TRBD1 or TRBD2 may fit D (6 bases each). V was clipped by 2 bases and J by 5 bases, with 18 bases between them. The CDR3 totals 16 residues. CDR1 MNHEY and CDR2 SVGAGI come from the germline V gene. The CDR3 DNA reads TGTGCCAGCAGTTACACCACAGGGAGGCAGGGGGAGACCCAGTACTTC. Its protein product is CASSYTTGRQGETQYF.

This chain connects TRBV27 to TRBJ1-5, with TRBD1 as a possible D gene (5 bases). Trimming shortened V by 7 bases and J by 2 bases, and 15 bases separated the two germline ends. The CDR3 contains 15 residues. CDR1 and CDR2 (germline): MNHEY, SMNVEV (reference sequence). CDR3: CASTLPQGGNQPQHF. The DNA of the CDR3 is TGTGCCAGCACCTTACCCCAGGGAGGCAATCAGCCCCAGCATTTT.

The CDR3, as DNA: TGCGCCAGCAGCAAGACTAGCGGCGACGCAATGGGGACCCAGTACTTC. It translates to CASSKTSGDAMGTQYF. This chain links TRBV5-1 with TRBJ2-5; 9 nucleotides agree with TRBD2. CDR1 is SGHRS and CDR2 is YFSETQ in the germline V gene. The CDR3 runs to 16 residues. Losses at the gene ends were 4 bases for V and 7 bases for J; bases not matched to a gene: 14.

The chain's CDR3 is CASSPPDRGLGGYTF. The CDR3 DNA sequence: TGTGCCAGCAGCCCCCCCGACAGGGGGCTTGGTGGCTACACCTTC. This chain connects TRBV7-9 to TRBJ1-2, with 10 positions matching TRBD1. This CDR3 has 15 residues. Germline V CDR1 and CDR2: SEHNR, FQNEAQ (reference sequence). V shed 5 bases and J 7 bases; nucleotides not matched to a gene: 10.

CDR3 bases: TGTGCCAGCACCCTCGCCGCGGAATCTTTCTACGAGCAGTACTTC. Amino acid sequence: CASTLAAESFYEQYF. The chain is built from TRBV5-5 and TRBJ2-7, with D uncertain. The CDR3 consists of 15 residues. The germline V gene has CDR1 SGHKS and CDR2 YYEKEE (reference sequence). Trimming shortened V by 6 bases and J by 3 bases, and 19 bases separated the two germline ends.

V is TRBV6-1 and J is TRBJ1-5; a weak D match, TRBD1 (5 bases). Germline V gene lookup returns CDR1 MNHNS and CDR2 SASEGT. Trimming removed 2 bases from V and 7 bases from J, with 12 bases in between. There are 14 residues in the CDR3. Here the CDR3 reads CASSERGRGQPQHF. CDR3 in DNA: TGTGCCAGCAGTGAACGGGGCCGCGGGCAGCCCCAGCATTTT.

The rearrangement uses TRBV14 and TRBJ1-1, with D possibly matching TRBD1 (5 bases). Germline V gene data show CDR1 as SGHDN and CDR2 as FVKESK. This CDR3 is built from 16 residues. Trimming took off 0 bases at V and 2 bases at J, with 13 bases between the two ends. CDR3 loop: CASSQDDRGLNTEAFF. As DNA, the CDR3 is TGTGCCAGCAGCCAAGATGACAGAGGCTTAAACACTGAAGCTTTCTTT.

The chain combines TRBV9 with TRBJ2-5; D may match TRBD1 or TRBD2 (5 bases each). V shed 4 bases and J shed 0 bases, with 25 bases lying between them. Germline V gene lookup returns CDR1 SGDLS and CDR2 YYNGEE. The CDR3 consists of 19 residues. The CDR3 nucleotides are TGTGCCAGCAGCCCCGGCCCGGGACCCACGGCAGGGTACCAAGAGACCCAGTACTTC. This gives the protein CASSPGPGPTAGYQETQYF.

This clone was seen ten or more times. The chain joins TRBV6-5 to TRBJ1-2; D gene uncertain. The CDR3 has 12 residues. Trimming removed 7 bases from V and 8 bases from J, with 14 bases in between. Germline values: CDR1 MNHEY, CDR2 SVGAGI. In DNA, the CDR3 is TGTGCCAGCACTCCAGGTCGGGTGGGCTACACCTTC. It encodes CASTPGRVGYTF.

This clone has just a few counts. CDR3 protein: CASTTSITDTQYF. In DNA form, the CDR3 reads TGTGCCAGTACCACCTCGATCACAGATACGCAGTATTTT. The chain links TRBV19 to TRBJ2-3; D uncertain. The CDR3 length is 13 residues. The V gene's germline CDR1 is LNHDA and CDR2 SQIVND (reference sequence). The V end was cut by 7 bases, the J end by 2 bases, with 10 bases between.

CDR3 sequence: CASSSSTGLNYGYTF. The CDR3 DNA reads as TGCGCCAGCAGCTCCTCGACAGGGTTGAACTATGGCTACACCTTC. This rearrangement joins TRBV5-1 to TRBJ1-2; TRBD1 aligns across 7 bases. The CDR3 totals 15 residues. V was pared by 3 bases and J by 2 bases, with 7 bases of the junction left unmatched. CDR1 is SGHRS, CDR2 YFSETQ, per germline.

The rearrangement links TRBV27 to TRBJ1-2, with TRBD1 matching over 9 bases. J gave up 4 bases and V 2 bases, and 5 bases lay outside the gene matches. This CDR3 is 15 amino acids long. Looked up from germline, CDR1 is MNHEY and CDR2 is SMNVEV (reference sequence). CDR3 coding DNA: TGTGCCAGCAGTTTAAACAGGGGGCTTACCTATGGCTACACCTTC. It encodes CASSLNRGLTYGYTF.

The chain uses TRBV5-5 and TRBJ1-2; D uncertain. Germline CDR1 is SGHKS and CDR2 is YYEKEE (reference sequence). V lost 0 bases, J lost 4 bases, and 13 bases lay in between. This CDR3 is 15 amino acids long. This CDR3 is CASSLEGSISYGYTF. CDR3 DNA: TGTGCCAGCAGCTTGGAGGGCAGCATAAGCTATGGCTACACCTTC. Full variable domain (missing parts from reference TRBV5-5 and TRBJ1-2): DAGVTQSPTHLIKTRGQQVTLRCSPISGHKSVSWYQQVLGQGPQFIFQYYEKEERGRGNFPDRFSARQFPNYSSELNVNALLLGDSALYLCASSLEGSISYGYTFGSGTRLTVV.

J is TRBJ2-7 and V is TRBV11-2, with D possibly being TRBD1 (6 bases). CDR1 is SGHAT, CDR2 FQNNGV, per germline. Deletions cut 3 bases from V and 2 bases from J, with 14 bases between. The CDR3 is 15 residues long. The CDR3 DNA is TGTGCCAGCAGCTTTGGACAGCCCCCTACCTACGAGCAGTACTTC. Protein product: CASSFGQPPTYEQYF.

The chain carries TRBV18 and TRBJ2-7, with a possible D match to TRBD1 (5 bases). CDR3 length: 15 residues. Trimming removed 1 base at V and 0 bases at J, with 10 bases between. Germline V lookup: CDR1 KGHSH, CDR2 LQKENI. The CDR3 coding sequence is TGTGCCAGCTCACCACAGGTGGACATCTCCTACGAGCAGTACTTC. Amino acids: CASSPQVDISYEQYF.

This chain joins TRBV5-6 and TRBJ1-2, with a tentative D call TRBD1 (5 bases). CDR3 length: 15 amino acids. Trimming left V 4 bases short and J 5 bases short, with 18 bases between. Germline values: CDR1 SGHDT, CDR2 YYEEEE. CDR3 sequence reads: CASSRDGGGRYGYTF. The DNA for the CDR3 is TGTGCCAGCAGCAGGGACGGGGGTGGTAGGTATGGCTACACCTTC.

The CDR3 loop is CASSLTAGGPGEQYF. In DNA form, the CDR3 reads TGTGCCAGCAGCTTAACTGCGGGAGGGCCCGGCGAGCAGTACTTC. V is TRBV11-2 and J is TRBJ2-7; 9 positions match TRBD2. Germline lookup yields CDR1 SGHAT and CDR2 FQNNGV. J was trimmed by 6 bases and V by 2 bases; bases with no gene match: 8. The length of the CDR3 is 15 residues.

The V and J genes are TRBV18 and TRBJ1-4; D is possibly TRBD1 (5 bases). V dropped 2 bases and J dropped 2 bases, with 9 bases sitting between them. The CDR3 has 15 residues. Per germline, CDR1 KGHSH and CDR2 LQKENI. This CDR3 reads CASSPKGATNEKLFF. Here the CDR3 DNA reads TGTGCCAGCTCACCAAAAGGGGCGACTAATGAAAAACTGTTTTTT.

This chain uses TRBV5-6 with TRBJ2-2, with D unclear. The V end was cut by 3 bases, the J end by 7 bases, with 10 bases between. The CDR3 has 13 residues. CDR1 is SGHDT, CDR2 YYEEEE, per germline. The CDR3 loop reads CASSSLGVGELFF. The DNA of the CDR3 is TGTGCCAGCAGCTCGCTAGGAGTCGGGGAGCTGTTTTTT.

To note about this clone: The junction differs from germline at one of its ends, possibly a read error. The rearrangement links TRBV6-1 to TRBJ2-3, with D unresolved. This CDR3 region has 11 residues. CDR1 MNHNS and CDR2 SASEGT come from the germline V gene. The CDR3 sequence: CASSETPSRVF. Written as DNA, the CDR3 is TGTGCCAGCAGTGAAACACCAAGTCGAGTTTTT.

The CDR3 loop is CASSPAQGGSTEAFF. The CDR3 DNA is TGTGCCAGCTCACCAGCCCAGGGTGGGAGCACTGAAGCTTTCTTT. This chain joins TRBV18 and TRBJ1-1, with D maybe TRBD1 (5 bases). Looked up from germline, CDR1 is KGHSH and CDR2 is LQKENI. V lost 2 bases and J 4 bases, leaving 14 bases between the germline ends. The CDR3 runs to 15 residues.

The chain joins TRBV7-9 to TRBJ1-3; D is ambiguous. Trimming shortened V by 0 bases and J by 0 bases, and 9 bases separated the two germline ends. This CDR3 comprises 16 residues. Germline loops: CDR1 SEHNR, CDR2 FQNEAQ (reference sequence). This CDR3 reads CASSLAADTSGNTIYF. CDR3 DNA: TGTGCCAGCAGCTTAGCGGCGGATACCTCTGGAAACACCATATATTTT.

CDR3 DNA sequence: TGTGCCAGCAGCTTATGGGGGGACCACGAGCAGTACTTC. It encodes CASSLWGDHEQYF. The V call is TRBV7-2, the J call TRBJ2-7; possibly TRBD2 for D (6 bases). The V gene's germline CDR1 is SGHTA and CDR2 FQGNSA. The CDR3 totals 13 residues. Trimming cost V 2 bases and J 5 bases, with 10 bases left between them.

V is TRBV7-9 and J is TRBJ2-7, with 12 positions matching TRBD2. This CDR3 comprises 15 residues. The V gene end was trimmed by 3 bases and the J gene end by 5 bases; junction bases not matched to a gene: 5. Germline-derived CDR1 and CDR2 are SEHNR and FQNEAQ (reference sequence). The CDR3 coding sequence is TGTGCCAGCAGCTTGAGACTAGCGGGAGTTAACGAGCAGTACTTC. This translates into CASSLRLAGVNEQYF.

This chain connects TRBV2 to TRBJ1-3; D is unresolved. From germline, CDR1 is SNHLY and CDR2 FYNNEI. Deletions cut 8 bases from V and 2 bases from J, with 13 bases between. The CDR3 is 14 residues long. Here the CDR3 reads CASGLYMTGNTIYF. The CDR3 DNA follows: TGTGCCAGCGGTCTTTATATGACTGGAAACACCATATATTTT.